A single sample is the source of the 27 T cell receptor beta chains below, sequenced in a study of Ad26.COV2.S vaccination and SARS-CoV-2 variants. This table comes from immunoSEQ multiplex PCR, and its TCRdb copy is limited to in-frame clones, with some not included. The repertoire includes hundreds of thousands of clones, around 87% of them detected once, and about 3.6% sits in the top ten. Treatment in this sample: around 19 received Ad26.COV2.S at low or high dose, single or two shots; five or six received placebo; per-sample allocation not given. Specimen acquisition occurred on day 63 following the initial vaccine or placebo injection. Here the sequenced sample was peripheral blood, taken in a trial of Ad26.COV2.S vaccine versus placebo. These receptors all come from a person aged 18-65 years who received the Ad26.COV2.S COVID-19 vaccine or a placebo.

The chain links TRBV6-1 to TRBJ1-3; D gene unclear. The CDR3 spans 17 residues. V was pared by 3 bases and J by 0 bases, with 15 bases between. Germline V gives CDR1 MNHNS, CDR2 SASEGT. Here the CDR3 reads CASSDYSPQYSGNTIYF. The CDR3 DNA follows: TGTGCCAGCAGTGACTACAGTCCCCAGTACTCTGGAAACACCATATATTTT.

V is TRBV7-9 and J is TRBJ2-2, with a weak D call TRBD2 (5 bases). CDR3 size: 16 residues. The V end lost 5 bases, the J end lost 4 bases, and 17 bases lay between the germline ends. Germline CDR1 SEHNR, CDR2 FQNEAQ (reference sequence). CDR3 residues: CASSPEWRGLTGELFF. In DNA, the CDR3 is TGTGCCAGCAGCCCAGAATGGCGCGGGCTCACCGGGGAGCTGTTTTTT. The full variable domain, completed using reference TRBV7-9 and TRBJ2-2, is DTGVSQNPRHKITKRGQNVTFRCDPISEHNRLYWYRQTLGQGPEFLTYFQNEAQLEKSRLLSDRFSAERPKGSFSTLEIQRTEQGDSAMYLCASSPEWRGLTGELFFGEGSRLTVL.

The V gene is TRBV18, the J gene TRBJ1-1; D possibly corresponds to TRBD1 (5 bases). This CDR3 comprises 14 residues. Between the trimmed V and J ends, which lost 8 bases and 1 base, there was a span of 14 bases. Germline CDR1 and CDR2: KGHSH and LQKENI. CDR3 residues: CASQYGTANTEAFF. The CDR3 DNA reads as TGTGCCAGCCAGTACGGGACGGCGAACACTGAAGCTTTCTTT.

The rearrangement joins TRBV7-2 to TRBJ1-1; no reliable D call. The CDR3 has 13 amino acids. Germline-derived CDR1 and CDR2 are SGHTA and FQGNSA. V lost 5 bases and J lost 6, with 13 bases in between. For the CDR3, the DNA is TGTGCCAGCAGCCTCCGCAATAAGGCTGAAGCTTTCTTT. This codes for CASSLRNKAEAFF.

The chain has TRBV5-1 and TRBJ1-1; D is ambiguous. The CDR3 has 14 amino acids. V lost 0 bases and J 3 bases, leaving 9 bases between the germline ends. Germline-derived CDR1 and CDR2 are SGHRS and YFSETQ. The CDR3: CASSLVGFYTEAFF. The CDR3 region has the DNA TGCGCCAGCAGCTTGGTGGGTTTCTACACTGAAGCTTTCTTT.

The chain combines TRBV10-2 with TRBJ1-5; no definite D call. CDR3 length: 14 amino acids. Trimming left V 2 bases short and J 9 bases short, with 14 bases between. The germline V gene encodes CDR1 WSHSY and CDR2 SAAADI. The CDR3 region has the DNA TGCGCCAGCAGTGAGCCTTCGGGCCGAGGGCCCCAGCATTTT. Its translation is CASSEPSGRGPQHF.

This chain joins TRBV29-1 and TRBJ1-1; 8 bases are shared with TRBD1. The V gene's germline CDR1 is SQVTM and CDR2 ANQGSEA. This CDR3 region has 13 residues. J was trimmed by 8 bases and V by 4 bases; bases with no gene match: 9. The CDR3 region is CSVALRQGWEAFF. The DNA of the CDR3 is TGCAGCGTTGCTCTGAGACAGGGGTGGGAAGCTTTCTTT.

This chain links TRBV7-2 with TRBJ2-5, with TRBD1 identical over 10 bases. Unmatched junction bases numbered 6, after V lost 1 base and J lost 7 bases. Germline V gene data show CDR1 as SGHTA and CDR2 as FQGNSA. The CDR3 length is 15 residues. The CDR3 DNA reads as TGTGCCAGCAGCTTAGGAGGACAGGGGGGATGGACCCAGTACTTC. It encodes CASSLGGQGGWTQYF.

The rearrangement uses TRBV6-5 and TRBJ1-1; TRBD1 aligns across 9 bases. The CDR3 is made up of 14 amino acids. Germline V gene lookup returns CDR1 MNHEY and CDR2 SVGAGI. Trimming took 6 bases from V and 10 from J; bases not matched to a gene: 12. CDR3 sequence (DNA): TGTGCCAGCAGAGGTGGGACAGGGACTAAAGCAGCTTTCTTT. It is translated as CASRGGTGTKAAFF.

This clone was seen once. The chain is built from TRBV4-2 and TRBJ1-5, with D unresolved. This CDR3 comprises 14 residues. The V end was cut by 5 bases, the J end by 2 bases, with 10 bases between. The V gene's germline CDR1 is LGHNA and CDR2 YNFKEQ. CDR3 nucleotide sequence: TGTGCCAGCAGCTCATTGGTTGGCAATCAGCCCCAGCATTTT. The encoded protein is CASSSLVGNQPQHF.

V gene TRBV5-1 combines with J gene TRBJ2-7, with TRBD1 as a possible D gene (6 bases). Trimming removed 0 bases at V and 0 bases at J, with 10 bases between. Germline loops: CDR1 SGHRS, CDR2 YFSETQ. There are 15 residues in the CDR3. DNA for the CDR3: TGCGCCAGCAGCTTGGCGACAGGTAGCTCCTACGAGCAGTACTTC. Protein product: CASSLATGSSYEQYF.

This chain links TRBV20-1 with TRBJ1-1; D remains unclear. The germline V gene encodes CDR1 DFQATT and CDR2 SNEGSKA (reference sequence). V lost 3 bases and J lost 3, with 11 bases in between. This CDR3 comprises 13 residues. This CDR3 is CSASVSGDTEAFF. DNA of the CDR3: TGCAGTGCTAGTGTATCGGGAGACACTGAAGCTTTCTTT.

V and J are TRBV21-1 and TRBJ2-7; the table's D call TRBD1 went unverified against the DNA. TRBV21-1 is reported as a pseudogene. This CDR3 contains 14 residues. CDR3 in DNA: TGTGCCAGCAGCAAAGGTGAGACAGGGAGGGAGCAGTACTTC. This sequence encodes CASSKGETGREQYF.

The chain couples TRBV7-8 to TRBJ1-1; a possible D gene is TRBD1 (5 bases). The CDR3 has 13 residues. Between the trimmed V and J ends, which lost 5 bases and 3 bases, there was a span of 10 bases. Germline CDR1 is SGHVS and CDR2 is FQNEAQ. The CDR3 is CASSRGRDTEAFF. In DNA, the CDR3 is TGTGCCAGCAGCCGGGGACGGGACACTGAAGCTTTCTTT.

This chain links TRBV18 with TRBJ2-7; D is unresolved. The CDR3 is 13 amino acids. The V gene lost 0 bases and the J gene lost 3 bases, with 6 bases spanning the gap. Germline CDR1 KGHSH, CDR2 LQKENI. CDR3 sequence (DNA): TGTGCCAGCTCACCACCGAACCTCTACGAGCAGTACTTC. It encodes CASSPPNLYEQYF.

This chain connects TRBV7-2 to TRBJ2-7, with D possibly being TRBD1 (5 bases). Per the germline V gene, CDR1 is SGHTA and CDR2 is FQGNSA. Trimming took 4 bases from V and 2 from J, leaving 15 bases between them. The CDR3 totals 15 residues. CDR3 DNA sequence: TGTGCCAGCAGCTACACGGACATATCTACCTACGAGCAGTACTTC. Encoded protein: CASSYTDISTYEQYF.

V gene TRBV4-1 combines with J gene TRBJ2-5; 10 bases match TRBD2. After removal of 6 bases from V and 4 bases from J, the junction contained 14 bases not matched to a gene. CDR1 MGHRA and CDR2 YSYEKL come from the germline V gene. The CDR3 runs 17 residues. CDR3 sequence: CASRPRPASGSLETQYF. In nucleotides, the CDR3 is TGCGCCAGCAGACCCCGGCCCGCTAGCGGGAGTCTAGAGACCCAGTACTTC.

CDR3 coding DNA: TGCAGCGGGGGGACTAGCTTGGGAGATACGCAGTATTTT. Its protein product is CSGGTSLGDTQYF. The rearrangement joins TRBV29-1 to TRBJ2-3, with 9 nucleotides matching TRBD2. The CDR3 has 13 amino acids. V shed 7 bases and J 5 bases; nucleotides not matched to a gene: 7. Per germline, CDR1 SQVTM and CDR2 ANQGSEA.

This rearrangement joins TRBV30 to TRBJ1-5; 10 bases line up with TRBD1. From germline, CDR1 is GTSNPN and CDR2 SVGIG (reference sequence). The CDR3 has 14 residues. V dropped 2 bases and J dropped 5; count of bases not matched to a gene: 3. The DNA for the CDR3 is TGTGCCTGGAGTAGGGGGACAGGGGATCAGCCCCAGCATTTT. This gives the protein CAWSRGTGDQPQHF.

The chain joins TRBV4-1 to TRBJ2-7, with 8 nucleotides matching TRBD2. The ends lost 0 bases at V and 5 bases at J; junction bases unmatched: 3. CDR3 length: 14 residues. Looked up from germline, CDR1 is MGHRA and CDR2 is YSYEKL. The CDR3 DNA sequence: TGCGCCAGCAGCCAAGAAGGGCGGGGGGACGAGCAGTACTTC. As protein: CASSQEGRGDEQYF.

The genes are TRBV6-5 and TRBJ1-1; possible D gene TRBD1, 5 bases. Deletions cut 2 bases from V and 6 bases from J, with 13 bases between. The CDR3 loop spans 14 amino acids. CDR1 is MNHEY and CDR2 is SVGAGI in the germline V gene. DNA for the CDR3: TGTGCCAGCAGTTACCCAGGGCCAGCCTCTGAAGCTTTCTTT. Translation: CASSYPGPASEAFF.

This chain connects TRBV10-1 to TRBJ2-7, with 7 bases lining up with TRBD2. The germline V gene has CDR1 WNHNN and CDR2 SYGVQD (reference sequence). The junction had 3 bases not matched to a gene; V was cut back by 4 bases and J by 3 bases. The CDR3 contains 13 residues. The CDR3 sequence: CASSASGGYEQYF. CDR3 bases: TGCGCCAGCAGTGCATCGGGAGGCTACGAGCAGTACTTC.

This sequence joins TRBV4-3 and TRBJ1-5, with D tentatively TRBD1 (5 bases). The length of the CDR3 is 16 residues. Germline V CDR1 and CDR2: LGHNA, YSLEER. V lost 0 bases and J 3 bases, leaving 12 bases between the germline ends. The CDR3 loop reads CASSQDMGGSNQPQHF. The CDR3 DNA follows: TGCGCCAGCAGCCAAGATATGGGGGGGTCCAATCAGCCCCAGCATTTT.

The chain has TRBV5-6 and TRBJ2-7; the D is unclear. Germline values: CDR1 SGHDT, CDR2 YYEEEE. V was trimmed by 0 bases and J by 5 bases, leaving 6 bases between them. The CDR3 spans 12 residues. The CDR3 DNA follows: TGTGCCAGCAGCTTGGAGGCGGACGAGCAGTACTTC. It is translated as CASSLEADEQYF.

The chain carries TRBV5-1 and TRBJ2-5; a possible D gene is TRBD1 (6 bases). Germline loops: CDR1 SGHRS, CDR2 YFSETQ. V dropped 5 bases and J dropped 1 base, with 15 bases sitting between them. This CDR3 is 15 amino acids long. CDR3 sequence: CASSLGQSIQETQYF. In DNA form, the CDR3 reads TGCGCCAGCAGTCTCGGACAGTCTATCCAAGAGACCCAGTACTTC.

This chain joins TRBV7-3 and TRBJ2-7, with TRBD1 identical over 8 bases. Germline V gene sequence: CDR1 SGHTA, CDR2 FQGTGA. J was trimmed by 2 bases and V by 5 bases; bases with no gene match: 5. This CDR3 is 14 amino acids long. The CDR3 loop is CASSQGTGAYEQYF. The CDR3 nucleotides are TGTGCCAGCAGCCAAGGGACAGGCGCCTACGAGCAGTACTTC.

V gene TRBV7-6 combines with J gene TRBJ2-1; D might be TRBD1 or TRBD2, each matching 6 bases. Germline V gene data show CDR1 as SGHVS and CDR2 as FNYEAQ. The V end was cut by 3 bases, the J end by 1 base, with 13 bases between. This CDR3 comprises 16 residues. The CDR3 protein is CASSLGGGLSYNEQFF. CDR3 bases: TGTGCCAGCAGCTTGGGGGGCGGCCTGTCCTACAATGAGCAGTTCTTC.